The rows below give T cell receptor beta chains drawn from one sample of a study of CD8+CD57+ T cells in acquired aplastic anemia. TCRdb fed the reads into MiXCR, producing one record per CDR3 protein. The table shows more than 150,000 distinct CDR3 sequences, with approximately 48% occurring only once. Sample: sorted CD4+, CD8+, or CD8+CD57+ T cells (not recorded which) from PBMCs. These receptors all come from a human donor with aplastic anemia. CDR3s include the opening cysteine and the closing phenylalanine or tryptophan. A D gene is named only where the DNA matches it firmly. For some rows the clone size is stated as once, few or many, or as a class when expanded; others skip it.

v_call	clone_size	d_call	j_call	cdr3_aa	cdr3_nt
TRBV12-3/TRBV12-4	NA	NA	TRBJ2-5	CASSQAQETQYF	TGTGCCAGCAGCCAGGCACAAGAGACCCAGTACTTC
TRBV25-1	NA	NA	TRBJ2-2	CASTLTGTGELFF	TGTGCCAGCACCCTGACAGGAACCGGGGAGCTGTTTTTT
TRBV15	NA	NA	TRBJ2-7	CATSNRNYEQYF	TGTGCCACCAGCAACAGGAACTACGAGCAGTACTTC
TRBV20-1	NA	TRBD2	TRBJ2-3	CSAYSGRGKDTQYF	TGCAGTGCTTATAGCGGGAGAGGGAAAGATACGCAGTATTTT
TRBV7-2	once	NA	TRBJ1-1	CASSRGDLRGTEAFF	TGTGCCAGCAGCCGAGGGGACCTAAGAGGGACTGAAGCTTTCTTT
TRBV7-2	NA	NA	TRBJ1-1	CASSVAGTQAFF	TGTGCCAGCAGCGTAGCCGGGACCCAAGCTTTCTTT
TRBV7-2	NA	TRBD1	TRBJ1-2	CASSLGDRKSYGYTF	TGTGCCAGCAGCTTAGGGGACAGAAAAAGCTATGGCTACACCTTC
TRBV6-1	many	NA	TRBJ1-5	CASTEPLAPQHF	TGTGCCAGTACGGAGCCCTTGGCGCCCCAGCATTTT
TRBV24-1	NA	NA	TRBJ1-5	CATSGPKGPQHF	TGTGCCACCAGTGGACCCAAAGGGCCCCAGCATTTT
TRBV7-8	NA	NA	TRBJ1-5	CASSEAWDQPQHF	TGTGCCAGCAGTGAAGCGTGGGATCAGCCCCAGCATTTT
TRBV7-9	many	NA	TRBJ2-7	CASSPRQGGLVFYEQYF	TGTGCCAGCAGCCCCCGCCAAGGGGGGTTGGTTTTCTACGAGCAGTACTTC
TRBV19	many	NA	TRBJ1-6	CASSRQSSYNSPLHF	TGTGCCAGTAGTAGACAGAGCTCCTATAATTCACCCCTCCACTTT
TRBV9	NA	NA	TRBJ2-7	CASSRRPQAYEQYF	TGTGCCAGCAGCCGAAGACCTCAGGCCTACGAGCAGTACTTC
TRBV4-1	few	TRBD2	TRBJ2-7	CASSQKASGASSYEQYF	TGCGCCAGCAGCCAGAAGGCTAGCGGGGCCAGCTCCTACGAGCAGTACTTC
TRBV7-2	NA	NA	TRBJ2-7	CASSLIGVYEQYF	TGTGCCAGCAGCTTGATCGGAGTCTACGAGCAGTACTTC
TRBV10-1	NA	TRBD1	TRBJ2-1	CASTLPGQGSYNEQFF	TGCGCCAGCACCCTACCGGGACAGGGAAGTTACAATGAGCAGTTCTTC
TRBV12-3/TRBV12-4	NA	TRBD1	TRBJ2-2	CASTGTANTGELFF	TGTGCCAGCACTGGGACAGCCAACACCGGGGAGCTGTTTTTT
TRBV25-1	NA	TRBD1	TRBJ2-2	CASSSRDRGQGGELFF	TGTGCCAGCAGTTCCCGGGACAGGGGGCAGGGCGGGGAGCTGTTTTTT
TRBV20-1	many	NA	TRBJ1-1	CSATKTNTEAFF	TGCAGTGCGACCAAGACGAACACTGAAGCTTTCTTT
TRBV12-3/TRBV12-4	NA	NA	TRBJ2-7	CASSLGAEGSPYEQYF	TGTGCCAGCAGTTTAGGAGCAGAGGGAAGTCCCTACGAGCAGTACTTC
TRBV29-1	NA	NA	TRBJ2-7	CSVGLDSTYEQYF	TGCAGCGTAGGGCTGGACAGCACCTACGAGCAGTACTTC
TRBV18	NA	NA	TRBJ1-3	CASSPEGSGNTIYF	TGTGCCAGCTCACCAGAAGGGTCTGGAAACACCATATATTTT
TRBV6-5	NA	NA	TRBJ2-7	CASSYKGARPLEQYF	TGTGCCAGCAGTTATAAAGGAGCCAGGCCGTTGGAGCAGTACTTC
TRBV24-1	NA	TRBD2	TRBJ2-5	CAASTSGRAGETQYF	TGTGCCGCCAGCACTAGCGGGAGGGCCGGAGAGACCCAGTACTTC
TRBV13	many	NA	TRBJ1-6	CASSHKRGLNSPLHF	TGTGCCAGCAGCCATAAAAGGGGTTTGAATTCACCCCTCCACTTT
TRBV10-2	few	TRBD2	TRBJ2-3	CASSSKRGPPTDTQYF	TGCGCCAGCAGCTCGAAGCGGGGGCCACCCACAGATACGCAGTATTTT
TRBV27	NA	TRBD1	TRBJ1-5	CASRITGTGYNQPQHF	TGTGCCAGCAGGATAACCGGGACAGGGTATAATCAGCCCCAGCATTTT
TRBV20-1	NA	TRBD1	TRBJ2-7	CSATGTGYHEQYF	TGCAGTGCTACCGGGACAGGGTACCACGAGCAGTACTTC
TRBV19	NA	TRBD1	TRBJ2-6	CASKKGQAVSGANVLTF	TGTGCCAGTAAAAAGGGACAGGCGGTCTCTGGGGCCAACGTCCTGACTTTC